The 11 T cell receptor beta chains below were found in one sample sequenced in a study of blood T cell repertoires in COVID-19. Here immunoSEQ multiplex PCR was the method, and the copy in TCRdb shows in-frame clones only, minus some. Found here are about 260,000 clones, approximately 88% of them singletons; the top ten hold over 1%. Sequencing was carried out using PBMCs or T cells enriched from blood (not recorded which). These receptor sequences come from a woman aged 40-49 years with acute COVID-19.

Turning to this clone: The same CDR3 also results from other DNA sequences found in this sample. The chain links TRBV12-3 or TRBV12-4 to TRBJ2-1, with D hard to call. The CDR3 is made up of 11 amino acids. V was shortened by 6 bases and J by 3 bases, with 3 bases between the two germline ends. The CDR3 DNA is TGTGCCAGCAGCCTCTACAATGAGCAGTTCTTC. Its protein product is CASSLYNEQFF.

The chain has TRBV5-6 and TRBJ1-2; TRBD1 aligns across 7 bases. The CDR3 sequence is 15 residues long. Germline trimming cut 1 base from V and 1 base from J; bases unmatched to any gene: 4. Germline assignment: CDR1 SGHDT and CDR2 YYEEEE. The CDR3 nucleotides are TGTGCCAGCAGCTTGAGGGGACAGTTTAACTATGGCTACACCTTC. Its translation is CASSLRGQFNYGYTF.

The chain recombines TRBV5-1 with TRBJ2-1, with D tentatively TRBD2 (6 bases). CDR1 and CDR2 (germline): SGHRS, YFSETQ. Trimming removed 1 base at V and 5 bases at J, with 13 bases between. This CDR3 has 15 amino acids. CDR3 nucleotides: TGCGCCAGCAGCTTGTCGGGGGTTACACACAATGAGCAGTTCTTC. Translating it yields CASSLSGVTHNEQFF.

This clone was observed a single time. The rearrangement joins TRBV28 to TRBJ2-7; D gene unclear. The germline CDR1 and CDR2 sequences are MDHEN and SYDVKM. The CDR3 has 15 residues. Trimming took off 3 bases at V and 0 bases at J, with 12 bases between the two ends. The CDR3 protein is CASSFKLPISYEQYF. The CDR3, as DNA: TGTGCCAGCAGTTTTAAGCTCCCAATCTCCTACGAGCAGTACTTC. Full variable domain (missing parts from reference TRBV28 and TRBJ2-7): DVKVTQSSRYLVKRTGEKVFLECVQDMDHENMFWYRQDPGLGLRLIYFSYDVKMKEKGDIPEGYSVSREKKERFSLILESASTNQTSMYLCASSFKLPISYEQYFGPGTRLTVT.

DNA of the CDR3: TGTGCCAGCAGTTCCTGGACAGGTCGTTCCTACGAGCAGTACTTC. This codes for CASSSWTGRSYEQYF. The chain has TRBV28 and TRBJ2-7; 7 bases line up with TRBD1. The CDR3 extends over 15 amino acids. The J segment lost 1 base and the V segment lost 4 bases, leaving 7 bases of the junction unmatched. The germline CDR1 and CDR2 sequences are MDHEN and SYDVKM.

The chain employs TRBV12-1 and TRBJ2-3; TRBD2, as called in the table, went unchecked against the DNA. TRBV12-1 is a known pseudogene. This CDR3 region has 19 residues. The CDR3 reads CASSSHRGLAELATDTQYF. The CDR3 DNA follows: TGTGCCAGCAGCTCCCACCGAGGGTTAGCGGAACTCGCCACAGATACGCAGTATTTT.

The chain uses TRBV18 and TRBJ1-1, with a tentative D call TRBD1 (6 bases). The CDR3 spans 17 residues. Germline CDR1 KGHSH, CDR2 LQKENI. V was clipped by 2 bases and J by 3 bases, with 19 bases between them. The CDR3 DNA reads TGTGCCAGCTCACCAAGGATCGGTCAGGGGCCCGACACTGAAGCTTTCTTT. It codes for CASSPRIGQGPDTEAFF.

V and J are TRBV4-1 and TRBJ2-1; TRBD2 might be the D (5 bases). CDR3 length: 13 residues. Trimming stripped 2 bases from V and 6 bases from J, with 8 bases between. Looked up from germline, CDR1 is MGHRA and CDR2 is YSYEKL. The DNA of the CDR3 is TGCGCCAGCAGCCAAAGACGGGGCAATGAGCAGTTCTTC. This sequence encodes CASSQRRGNEQFF.

This clone was detected many times. V and J are TRBV11-3 and TRBJ2-1; 10 positions agree with TRBD2. The germline V gene has CDR1 SGHNT and CDR2 YENEEA. J lost 9 bases, V lost 2 bases, and 7 bases had no gene match. The CDR3 is 15 amino acids. CDR3 residues: CASSLSLAGVPEQFF. The CDR3 DNA sequence: TGTGCCAGCAGCTTAAGTCTAGCGGGAGTGCCTGAGCAGTTCTTC.

The chain links TRBV28 to TRBJ1-2, with 7 bases lining up with TRBD1. With 5 bases clipped from V and 5 bases from J, the junction kept 5 bases outside the gene matches. In germline, CDR1 is MDHEN, CDR2 SYDVKM. This CDR3 spans 13 amino acids. The CDR3 is CASSRGTDYGYTF. The CDR3 DNA reads as TGTGCCAGCAGTCGCGGGACAGATTATGGCTACACCTTC.

V and J are TRBV9 and TRBJ2-3, with 10 positions matching TRBD2. This CDR3 is built from 16 residues. Germline V CDR1 and CDR2: SGDLS, YYNGEE. V dropped 3 bases and J dropped 5; count of bases not matched to a gene: 9. DNA of the CDR3: TGTGCCAGCAGCGCCCCTAGCGGGAGTTCTGGAGATACGCAGTATTTT. Its protein is CASSAPSGSSGDTQYF.